These 31 T cell receptor beta chains were all obtained from the same sample, sequenced in a study of human T cells and chemical hapten exposure. Time point described: pre-sensitization, week 0. Noted treatment: therapeutic diphenylcyclopropenone sensitization with weekly scalp DPC. MiXCR, applied by TCRdb to the RACE reads, yields one record per CDR3 protein. The sample has more than 75,000 distinct CDR3 sequences; roughly 8.8% are singletons. The source was whole blood, collected in connection with sensitization to the hapten diphenylcyclopropenone (DPC). These receptors originate from a woman in her thirties or forties with alopecia areata. Some clones in this sample may be carry-over from other donors' samples.

This clonotype has a count of ten or more. The CDR3 sequence: CASSFDKSTEAFF. The CDR3 nucleotides are TGTGCCAGCAGCTTCGACAAATCCACTGAAGCTTTCTTT. This chain joins TRBV5-4 and TRBJ1-1; D ambiguous. V lost 2 bases to trimming and J lost 4 bases, with 9 bases between them. The length of the CDR3 is 13 residues. Germline V gene sequence: CDR1 SGHNT, CDR2 YYREEE (reference sequence). Together with reference TRBV5-4 and TRBJ1-1, the CDR3 gives the full variable domain: ETGVTQSPTHLIKTRGQQVTLRCSSQSGHNTVSWYQQALGQGPQFIFQYYREEENGRGNFPPRFSGLQFPNYSSELNVNALELDDSALYLCASSFDKSTEAFFGQGTRLTVV.

This clonotype appeared a few times. The J gene is TRBJ1-4, the V gene TRBV7-9, with 8 positions matching TRBD1. The CDR3 contains 15 residues. Germline CDR1 and CDR2: SEHNR and FQNEAQ (reference sequence). Trimming cost V 5 bases and J 4 bases; bases outside gene matches: 6. CDR3 residues: CASSPLTGGNEKLFF. The DNA of the CDR3 is TGTGCCAGCAGCCCTCTCACAGGGGGTAATGAAAAACTGTTTTTT.

V usage is TRBV19 and J usage is TRBJ2-5, with D possibly called TRBD1 or TRBD2 (5 bases each). V was clipped by 2 bases and J by 6 bases, with 13 bases between them. There are 14 residues in the CDR3. Germline assignment: CDR1 LNHDA and CDR2 SQIVND (reference sequence). The CDR3 sequence is CASSITAGTKTQYF. CDR3 in DNA: TGTGCCAGTAGTATAACGGCAGGGACCAAGACCCAGTACTTC.

This clonotype was found a few times. The J gene is TRBJ2-1, the V gene TRBV2; 7 bases map to TRBD1. The CDR3 runs to 15 residues. Unmatched junction bases numbered 8, after V lost 7 bases and J lost 2 bases. The V gene's germline CDR1 is SNHLY and CDR2 FYNNEI. As DNA, the CDR3 is TGTGCCAGCACCTTCGACAGGGCGACCTACAATGAGCAGTTCTTC. As protein: CASTFDRATYNEQFF. Based on the CDR3 plus reference TRBV2 and TRBJ2-1, the full variable domain is EPEVTQTPSHQVTQMGQEVILRCVPISNHLYFYWYRQILGQKVEFLVSFYNNEISEKSEIFDDQFSVERPDGSNFTLKIRSTKLEDSAMYFCASTFDRATYNEQFFGPGTRLTVL.

This clonotype appeared many times. The rearrangement joins TRBV6-5 to TRBJ2-1; TRBD2 agrees at 10 bases. The germline V gene has CDR1 MNHEY and CDR2 SVGAGI. This CDR3 region has 17 residues. The J segment lost 4 bases and the V segment lost 6 bases, leaving 12 bases of the junction unmatched. The CDR3 spells CASSTGTSASYYNEQFF. CDR3 nucleotides: TGTGCCAGCAGCACCGGGACTAGCGCTTCCTATTACAATGAGCAGTTCTTC.

This clonotype was recorded many times. The chain carries TRBV10-3 and TRBJ2-3, with TRBD2 matching over 7 bases. The V segment lost 3 bases and the J segment 1 base; nucleotides outside the gene matches: 4. This CDR3 has 15 amino acids. Germline V gives CDR1 ENHRY, CDR2 SYGVKD. The CDR3: CAISDRLAGTDTQYF. The CDR3 bases are TGTGCCATCAGTGATCGGCTAGCGGGCACAGATACGCAGTATTTT.

The table lists this clonotype with many counts. V usage is TRBV7-9 and J usage is TRBJ2-3; 9 positions agree with TRBD1. The CDR3 extends over 14 amino acids. Germline values: CDR1 SEHNR, CDR2 FQNEAQ (reference sequence). Trimming took 6 bases from V and 1 from J; bases not matched to a gene: 2. This chain's CDR3 is CASRGDRGTDTQYF. The CDR3 bases are TGTGCCAGCAGAGGGGACAGGGGCACAGATACGCAGTATTTT. The full variable domain, its missing parts supplied by reference TRBV7-9 and TRBJ2-3, is DTGVSQNPRHKITKRGQNVTFRCDPISEHNRLYWYRQTLGQGPEFLTYFQNEAQLEKSRLLSDRFSAERPKGSFSTLEIQRTEQGDSAMYLCASRGDRGTDTQYFGPGTRLTVL.

The chain combines TRBV6-5 with TRBJ1-5; D gene unclear. V was clipped by 5 bases and J by 2 bases, with 13 bases between them. CDR1 and CDR2 from the germline V gene are MNHEY and SVGAGI. The CDR3 runs to 15 residues. The CDR3 is CASSANPGGNQPQHF. CDR3 nucleotides: TGTGCCAGCAGTGCCAATCCTGGGGGCAATCAGCCCCAGCATTTT.

The chain combines TRBV20-1 with TRBJ1-2, with D unresolved. CDR1 DFQATT and CDR2 SNEGSKA come from the germline V gene (reference sequence). This CDR3 has 12 residues. Trimming removed 6 bases from V and 1 base from J, with 9 bases in between. The CDR3 sequence: CSARHLNYGYTF. In DNA form, the CDR3 reads TGCAGTGCCAGACACCTTAACTATGGCTACACCTTC.

The chain links TRBV20-1 to TRBJ2-5; no clear D. Germline lookup yields CDR1 DFQATT and CDR2 SNEGSKA (reference sequence). The V gene lost 0 bases and the J gene lost 4 bases, with 9 bases spanning the gap. There are 13 residues in the CDR3. The CDR3 coding sequence is TGCAGTGCTAGAGAGAGCTTAGGAGAGACCCAGTACTTC. It codes for CSARESLGETQYF.

This clonotype was seen many times. This chain joins TRBV7-6 and TRBJ1-1; D is uncertain. The CDR3 loop spans 15 amino acids. Deletions cut 5 bases from V and 0 bases from J, with 13 bases between. Germline V gives CDR1 SGHVS, CDR2 FNYEAQ. The CDR3 loop reads CASSLFDPMNTEAFF. CDR3 DNA sequence: TGTGCCAGCAGCCTTTTTGACCCGATGAACACTGAAGCTTTCTTT.

This clonotype was seen many times. The rearrangement links TRBV28 to TRBJ2-5; D is undetermined. CDR3 size: 13 residues. The V end was cut by 3 bases, the J end by 1 base, with 6 bases between. Per the germline V gene, CDR1 is MDHEN and CDR2 is SYDVKM. Here the CDR3 reads CASSFPGQETQYF. The CDR3 DNA reads as TGTGCCAGCAGTTTTCCCGGCCAAGAGACCCAGTACTTC.

The chain couples TRBV19 to TRBJ2-1, with D perhaps TRBD1 or TRBD2 (6 bases each). Germline values: CDR1 LNHDA, CDR2 SQIVND (reference sequence). Trimming took off 5 bases at V and 6 bases at J, with 14 bases between the two ends. The CDR3 loop spans 14 amino acids. The CDR3 reads CASSFVGGLNEQFF. In DNA, the CDR3 is TGTGCCAGTAGTTTCGTGGGGGGCCTCAATGAGCAGTTCTTC.

This clonotype is a singleton in its sample. V gene TRBV5-5 combines with J gene TRBJ2-1, with D possibly TRBD1 on 6 matching bases. CDR1 and CDR2 from the germline V gene are SGHKS and YYEKEE (reference sequence). V was trimmed by 7 bases and J by 0 bases, leaving 14 bases between them. The CDR3 has 15 residues. The CDR3 nucleotides read TGTGCCAGCGGACAGAGTTCTTTCTCCTACAATGAGCAGTTCTTC. It codes for CASGQSSFSYNEQFF.

The sample holds many counts of this clonotype. This chain connects TRBV7-9 to TRBJ1-3; D uncertain. V was cut by 3 bases and J by 2 bases, with 11 bases left in between. Germline CDR1 SEHNR, CDR2 FQNEAQ (reference sequence). This CDR3 has 15 amino acids. The CDR3 nucleotides read TGTGCCAGCAGCTTTGTGCGAAGGGCTGGAAACACCATATATTTT. Translated: CASSFVRRAGNTIYF.

This clonotype was counted many times. The gene calls are TRBV29-1 and TRBJ1-2; the match to TRBD1 covers 9 bases. The CDR3 spans 13 residues. Germline V gene data show CDR1 as SQVTM and CDR2 as ANQGSEA. V dropped 5 bases and J dropped 5; count of bases not matched to a gene: 6. The CDR3 sequence: CSVRDRVGYGYTF. DNA of the CDR3: TGCAGCGTTCGGGACAGGGTAGGGTATGGCTACACCTTC.

This clonotype was counted ten times or more. The V call is TRBV20-1, the J call TRBJ2-1; the D gene is possibly TRBD2 (6 bases). In germline, CDR1 is DFQATT, CDR2 SNEGSKA (reference sequence). V lost 3 bases and J lost 5, with 17 bases in between. The CDR3 extends over 15 amino acids. The CDR3 is CSAREGTARDNEQFF. CDR3 nucleotide sequence: TGCAGTGCTAGGGAAGGGACTGCCCGGGACAATGAGCAGTTCTTC.

DNA for the CDR3: TGTGCCAGCAGCAGAAGACGGGGACAGGGTAATGGTAGGAACACTGAAGCTTTCTTT. It translates to CASSRRRGQGNGRNTEAFF. The chain employs TRBV11-2 and TRBJ1-1, with 9 bases aligning to TRBD1. This CDR3 is built from 19 residues. Germline V gives CDR1 SGHAT, CDR2 FQNNGV. The V segment lost 5 bases and the J segment 1 base; nucleotides outside the gene matches: 17.

V is TRBV6-2 or TRBV6-3 and J is TRBJ2-7; 7 positions match TRBD1. Germline V gene lookup returns CDR1 MNHEY and CDR2 SVGEGT. The trim removed 7 bases at V and 0 bases at J, leaving 6 bases unmatched. This CDR3 comprises 14 residues. CDR3 coding DNA: TGTGCCAGCAAGTTACAGGGGAGCTCCTACGAGCAGTACTTC. Translation gives CASKLQGSSYEQYF.

This clonotype was counted between two and nine times. The chain carries TRBV19 and TRBJ2-7, with TRBD1 identical over 8 bases. Trimming at V came to 6 bases and at J to 2 bases, leaving 9 bases not matched to a gene. This CDR3 is 15 amino acids long. Per the germline V gene, CDR1 is LNHDA and CDR2 is SQIVND (reference sequence). CDR3 DNA: TGTGCCAGTAGCCCGGGGACAGGTGGAACCTACGAGCAGTACTTC. Its protein is CASSPGTGGTYEQYF.

The chain recombines TRBV12-3 or TRBV12-4 with TRBJ1-5; possible D gene TRBD1, 6 bases. V dropped 4 bases and J dropped 3 bases, with 16 bases sitting between them. This CDR3 is 16 amino acids long. The CDR3 DNA follows: TGTGCCAGCAGTTACTCCGGAAGGGGGTTCAATCAGCCCCAGCATTTT. It is translated as CASSYSGRGFNQPQHF.

This clonotype was recorded many times. The chain is built from TRBV29-1 and TRBJ2-1, with 10 bases aligning to TRBD1. V lost 5 bases, J lost 9 bases, and 7 bases stayed unmatched. There are 13 residues in the CDR3. Germline CDR1 and CDR2: SQVTM and ANQGSEA. The CDR3 DNA sequence: TGCAGCGTTCAGACAGGGGGCAGAGGTGAGCAGTTCTTC. Amino acid sequence: CSVQTGGRGEQFF.

This clonotype was seen a few times. This rearrangement joins TRBV25-1 to TRBJ2-7, with TRBD1 as a possible D gene (6 bases). There are 14 residues in the CDR3. The V end was cut by 0 bases, the J end by 3 bases, with 9 bases between. The germline V gene encodes CDR1 MGHDK and CDR2 SYGVNS. Written as DNA, the CDR3 is TGTGCCAGCAGTGAATATGGACAGAACTACGAGCAGTACTTC. As protein: CASSEYGQNYEQYF.

Worth noting for this clonotype: Possible read error: a much larger clone is one base away. The chain recombines TRBV12-3 or TRBV12-4 with TRBJ2-1; D remains ambiguous. The CDR3 is 11 residues long. V gave up 6 bases and J gave up 3 bases, with 3 bases separating them. The CDR3 loop is CASRYYNEQFF. As DNA, the CDR3 is TGTGCCAGCAGATACTACAATGAGCAGTTCTTC.

This clonotype has just a few counts. This sequence joins TRBV28 and TRBJ2-7, with a tentative D call TRBD2 (5 bases). The CDR3 runs to 11 residues. Trimming left V 2 bases short and J 10 bases short, with 9 bases between. Germline-derived CDR1 and CDR2 are MDHEN and SYDVKM. The CDR3 region is CASSLGRAQYF. The CDR3 nucleotides read TGTGCCAGCAGTTTAGGGCGGGCCCAGTACTTC.

In its sample, this clonotype was seen a few times. The chain uses TRBV4-1 and TRBJ1-1; D gene uncertain. With 0 bases removed from V and 9 bases from J, the gap between germline ends came to 23 bases. The CDR3 covers 17 residues. The germline V gene encodes CDR1 MGHRA and CDR2 YSYEKL. In DNA, the CDR3 is TGCGCCAGCAGCCAAGAGGGATACTTTGTCCTGCAAAACAAAGCTTTCTTT. This encodes CASSQEGYFVLQNKAFF.

The chain has TRBV20-1 and TRBJ2-3, with D unclear. CDR1 is DFQATT, CDR2 SNEGSKA, per germline (reference sequence). With 2 bases removed from V and 1 base from J, the gap between germline ends came to 7 bases. This CDR3 is 13 amino acids long. Here the CDR3 reads CSARRQGTDTQYF. In DNA form, the CDR3 reads TGCAGTGCTAGAAGGCAGGGCACAGATACGCAGTATTTT.

This clonotype was counted at least ten times. The chain is built from TRBV7-9 and TRBJ1-1; D might be TRBD1 (5 bases). CDR3 length: 14 amino acids. Germline values: CDR1 SEHNR, CDR2 FQNEAQ (reference sequence). V lost 2 bases to trimming and J lost 2 bases, with 9 bases between them. CDR3 coding DNA: TGTGCCAGCAGCTTAAAACAGGACAACACTGAAGCTTTCTTT. Translation: CASSLKQDNTEAFF. Together with reference TRBV7-9 and TRBJ1-1, the CDR3 gives the full variable domain: DTGVSQNPRHKITKRGQNVTFRCDPISEHNRLYWYRQTLGQGPEFLTYFQNEAQLEKSRLLSDRFSAERPKGSFSTLEIQRTEQGDSAMYLCASSLKQDNTEAFFGQGTRLTVV.

This clonotype has ten or more counts. The chain links TRBV10-3 to TRBJ2-1; TRBD2 aligns across 9 bases. This CDR3 spans 16 amino acids. J was trimmed by 5 bases and V by 4 bases; bases with no gene match: 9. CDR1 is ENHRY, CDR2 SYGVKD, per germline. In DNA, the CDR3 is TGTGCCATCAGTGGCCCGACTGGCGGGGGGGACAATGAGCAGTTCTTC. It codes for CAISGPTGGGDNEQFF.

J is TRBJ1-5 and V is TRBV30; maybe TRBD1 (6 bases). Germline CDR1 is GTSNPN and CDR2 is SVGIG (reference sequence). The CDR3 spans 21 residues. In DNA, the CDR3 is TGTGCAAATGGACCGTTAGCACGTACGGGGCCAGGGGAGCAAAGCAATCAGCCCCAGCATTTT. Protein product: CANGPLARTGPGEQSNQPQHF.

With respect to this clonotype: The CDR3 carries no conserved terminal phenylalanine or tryptophan, so it likely arises from a read error. The chain is built from TRBV5-6 and TRBJ2-7; TRBD1 is a possible D gene (5 bases). The CDR3 contains 14 residues. V lost 1 base to trimming and J lost 6 bases, with 14 bases between them. Germline V gene sequence: CDR1 SGHDT, CDR2 YYEEEE. The CDR3 DNA reads as TGTGCCAGCAGCTTGAGGCCAGGGTCCGTCGAGCAGTACTAC. Protein sequence: CASSLRPGSVEQYY.